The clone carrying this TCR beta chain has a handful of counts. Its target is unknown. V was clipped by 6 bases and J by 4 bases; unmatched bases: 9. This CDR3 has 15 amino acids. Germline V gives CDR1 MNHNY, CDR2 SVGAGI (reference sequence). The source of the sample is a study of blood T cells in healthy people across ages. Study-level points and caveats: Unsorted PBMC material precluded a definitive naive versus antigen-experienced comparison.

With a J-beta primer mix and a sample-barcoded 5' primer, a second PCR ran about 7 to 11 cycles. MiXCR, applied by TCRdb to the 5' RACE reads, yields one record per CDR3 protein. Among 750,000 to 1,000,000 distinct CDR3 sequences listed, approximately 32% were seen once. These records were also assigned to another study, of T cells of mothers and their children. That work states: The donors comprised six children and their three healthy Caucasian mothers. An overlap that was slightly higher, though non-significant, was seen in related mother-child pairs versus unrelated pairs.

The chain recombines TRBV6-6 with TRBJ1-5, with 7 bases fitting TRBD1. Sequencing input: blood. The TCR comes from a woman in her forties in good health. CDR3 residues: CASRPSTGRNQPQHF. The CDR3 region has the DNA TGTGCCAGCAGACCATCGACAGGGAGAAATCAGCCCCAGCATTTT.